Below are 22 T cell receptor beta chains sequenced from a single sample in a study of T-cell reconstitution after alpha-beta-depleted transplantation in children. Unique molecular identifiers were incorporated during preparation of the TCRbeta library. From the PCR reads, TCRdb called clonotypes with MiXCR, one entry per CDR3 protein. This table holds about 260,000 distinct CDR3 sequences, around 7.5% found once. The sample here was PBMCs, mostly from graft donor cells, taken 180 days after TCRalphabeta/CD19-depleted stem cell transplant. The receptors stem from a male patient between 10 and 17 years old who had a stem cell transplant for acute lymphoblastic leukemia, so the T cells may come from the graft donor.

This clonotype was picked up many times. This chain joins TRBV7-2 and TRBJ2-5; D may be TRBD2 (6 bases). V dropped 4 bases and J dropped 5 bases, with 20 bases sitting between them. Germline V gene lookup returns CDR1 SGHTA and CDR2 FQGNSA. The CDR3 sequence is 16 residues long. The CDR3: CASSSGRLSRGETQYF. The CDR3 coding sequence is TGTGCCAGCAGCTCCGGGCGACTCTCCCGGGGGGAGACCCAGTACTTC.

This clonotype was seen at least ten times. The rearrangement links TRBV12-3 or TRBV12-4 to TRBJ2-3; unclear D gene. V was clipped by 3 bases and J by 4 bases, with 5 bases between them. This CDR3 region has 12 residues. The DNA for the CDR3 is TGTGCCAGCAGTTTCACGGCAGATACGCAGTATTTT. Amino acid sequence: CASSFTADTQYF.

The rearrangement links TRBV7-4 to TRBJ2-1; D possibly corresponds to TRBD1 (5 bases). Germline lookup yields CDR1 SGHVT and CDR2 SQSDAQ. The V gene lost 6 bases and the J gene lost 4 bases, with 13 bases spanning the gap. The CDR3 covers 14 residues. CDR3 DNA sequence: TGTGCCAGCAGGGGGCGGAACGGGTACAATGAGCAGTTCTTC. Translating it yields CASRGRNGYNEQFF.

In the case of this clonotype: A read error may be the cause here, since a much bigger clone is one base away. The chain couples TRBV11-3 to TRBJ2-3; TRBD2 agrees at 11 bases. The CDR3 runs 15 residues. Germline loops: CDR1 SGHNT, CDR2 YENEEA. V dropped 3 bases and J dropped 6; count of bases not matched to a gene: 5. CDR3 in amino acids: CASSLTSGAVDTQYF. CDR3 DNA sequence: TGTGCCAGCAGCTTGACTAGCGGGGCGGTTGATACGCAGTATTTT.

This clonotype showed up many times. This rearrangement joins TRBV25-1 to TRBJ2-5; 9 bases fit TRBD1. The CDR3 sequence is 14 residues long. V was pared by 4 bases and J by 5 bases, with 5 bases of the junction left unmatched. Germline CDR1 is MGHDK and CDR2 is SYGVNS. The CDR3 coding sequence is TGTGCCAGCAGTGGAACAGGGGGCCAGGAGACCCAGTACTTC. It specifies CASSGTGGQETQYF.

This clonotype was counted ten times or more. The chain joins TRBV28 to TRBJ2-7; 7 positions agree with TRBD1. Germline V gives CDR1 MDHEN, CDR2 SYDVKM. The CDR3 extends over 12 amino acids. The V and J ends lost 8 bases and 0 bases, in that order; junction bases with no gene match: 1. The CDR3 region has the DNA TGTGCCAGCGGACAGGTCTCCTACGAGCAGTACTTC. Its translation is CASGQVSYEQYF. Variable domain in full (rest from reference TRBV28 and TRBJ2-7): DVKVTQSSRYLVKRTGEKVFLECVQDMDHENMFWYRQDPGLGLRLIYFSYDVKMKEKGDIPEGYSVSREKKERFSLILESASTNQTSMYLCASGQVSYEQYFGPGTRLTVT.

This clonotype appeared a few times. The chain has TRBV19 and TRBJ2-3; D is undetermined. There are 14 residues in the CDR3. Germline loops: CDR1 LNHDA, CDR2 SQIVND (reference sequence). The V gene lost 5 bases and the J gene lost 4 bases, with 13 bases spanning the gap. The chain's CDR3 is CASSREATPDTQYF. Written as DNA, the CDR3 is TGTGCCAGTAGTCGAGAGGCCACGCCAGATACGCAGTATTTT.

This clonotype appeared many times. The chain is built from TRBV10-3 and TRBJ2-2, with 8 bases matching TRBD2. Germline V gene data show CDR1 as ENHRY and CDR2 as SYGVKD. V lost 11 bases to trimming and J lost 4 bases; unmatched junction nucleotides: 12. The CDR3 totals 15 residues. CDR3 loop: CAARDGGAITGELFF. In DNA, the CDR3 is TGTGCCGCCCGGGACGGGGGGGCGATCACCGGGGAGCTGTTTTTT.

This clonotype was counted ten times or more. The chain joins TRBV29-1 to TRBJ2-7, with D unclear. The CDR3 is made up of 15 amino acids. With 6 bases removed from V and 6 bases from J, the gap between germline ends came to 24 bases. The germline CDR1 and CDR2 sequences are SQVTM and ANQGSEA. The CDR3 DNA reads as TGCAGCGTCCTGGATCAGAGCCCCGTTGTCGGCGAGCAGTACTTC. Translation gives CSVLDQSPVVGEQYF.

This clonotype was counted many times. J is TRBJ1-3 and V is TRBV11-1; D might be TRBD1 (5 bases). V gave up 5 bases and J gave up 0 bases, with 20 bases separating them. CDR1 and CDR2 from the germline V gene are SGHAT and FQDESV (reference sequence). This CDR3 contains 18 residues. CDR3 nucleotide sequence: TGTGCCAGCAGCCCCCCGTATAGGGACGATCCCTCTGGAAACACCATATATTTT. Translation: CASSPPYRDDPSGNTIYF.

In DNA, the CDR3 is TGTGCCTGCTCCGAAAGGGGACTAGCGGGAGTAGAAGCCTACGAGCAGTACTTC. As protein: CACSERGLAGVEAYEQYF. The chain couples TRBV2 to TRBJ2-7; TRBD2 matches at 14 bases. Trimming cost V 11 bases and J 2 bases; bases outside gene matches: 17. This CDR3 contains 18 residues. Germline lookup yields CDR1 SNHLY and CDR2 FYNNEI.

The table lists this clonotype with a few counts. CDR3 sequence reads: CASSDPVLQPYNEQFF. Here the CDR3 DNA reads TGTGCCAGTAGTGACCCGGTGTTACAGCCATACAATGAGCAGTTCTTC. V is TRBV19 and J is TRBJ2-1; D is unclear. Germline V CDR1 and CDR2: LNHDA, SQIVND (reference sequence). The V gene lost 5 bases and the J gene lost 4 bases, with 18 bases spanning the gap. This CDR3 has 16 residues.

This clonotype came up a few times. J is TRBJ2-1 and V is TRBV20-1, with 9 bases aligning to TRBD2. This CDR3 has 17 residues. Trimming took 0 bases from V and 4 from J; bases not matched to a gene: 10. The germline V gene encodes CDR1 DFQATT and CDR2 SNEGSKA (reference sequence). The CDR3 DNA follows: TGCAGTGCTAGAGATCGCAAAGGGACTAGCTGGTACAATGAGCAGTTCTTC. Protein sequence: CSARDRKGTSWYNEQFF.

In regard to this clonotype: A much larger clonotype is one base distant, so this may be a read error. The rearrangement uses TRBV20-1 and TRBJ2-7; 10 bases agree with TRBD2. The CDR3 runs to 18 residues. V lost 6 bases, J lost 0 bases, and 17 bases stayed unmatched. The germline V gene has CDR1 DFQATT and CDR2 SNEGSKA (reference sequence). The CDR3 coding sequence is TGCAGTGCCGATAAGGGACTAGCGAGAGGGCTAAGCTCCTACGAGCAGTACTTC. This encodes CSADKGLARGLSSYEQYF.

This clonotype showed up many times. This chain joins TRBV10-2 and TRBJ2-5, with no clear D. The CDR3 spans 15 residues. Per the germline V gene, CDR1 is WSHSY and CDR2 is SAAADI. Trimming removed 4 bases from V and 1 base from J, with 13 bases in between. The CDR3 DNA follows: TGCGCCAGCAGTGGAAAAGCGAGTATCCAAGAGACCCAGTACTTC. Translated: CASSGKASIQETQYF.

This clonotype showed up many times. The gene calls are TRBV9 and TRBJ1-3; 7 positions match TRBD1. Trimming at V came to 3 bases and at J to 0 bases, leaving 6 bases not matched to a gene. The germline V gene encodes CDR1 SGDLS and CDR2 YYNGEE. The CDR3 consists of 16 residues. The CDR3 region has the DNA TGTGCCAGCAGCGAACGACAGGGTCCCTCTGGAAACACCATATATTTT. This gives the protein CASSERQGPSGNTIYF.

This clonotype appeared many times. CDR3 in amino acids: CASSFGGDEQFF. Written as DNA, the CDR3 is TGCGCCAGCAGTTTTGGAGGGGATGAGCAGTTCTTC. The chain couples TRBV5-1 to TRBJ2-1, with D possibly being TRBD2 (6 bases). Germline V gene data show CDR1 as SGHRS and CDR2 as YFSETQ. This CDR3 is built from 12 residues. V was cut by 5 bases and J by 8 bases, with 11 bases left in between. Full variable domain (rest looked up from reference TRBV5-1 and TRBJ2-1): KAGVTQTPRYLIKTRGQQVTLSCSPISGHRSVSWYQQTPGQGLQFLFEYFSETQRNKGNFPGRFSGRQFSNSRSEMNVSTLELGDSALYLCASSFGGDEQFFGPGTRLTVL.

This clonotype was detected ten times or more. This chain joins TRBV7-9 and TRBJ2-7; weak D call: TRBD2 (6 bases). Germline V gene sequence: CDR1 SEHNR, CDR2 FQNEAQ (reference sequence). With 8 bases removed from V and 11 bases from J, the gap between germline ends came to 25 bases. CDR3 length: 14 residues. CDR3 in amino acids: CASQSRGGGAKKYF. The CDR3 coding sequence is TGTGCCAGCCAAAGTAGGGGTGGCGGGGCTAAAAAGTACTTC. Combining the CDR3 with reference TRBV7-9 and TRBJ2-7 gives the whole variable domain DTGVSQNPRHKITKRGQNVTFRCDPISEHNRLYWYRQTLGQGPEFLTYFQNEAQLEKSRLLSDRFSAERPKGSFSTLEIQRTEQGDSAMYLCASQSRGGGAKKYFGPGTRLTVT.

This clonotype showed up many times. The chain has TRBV3-1 and TRBJ2-5, with 7 bases lining up with TRBD2. Germline CDR1 LGHDT, CDR2 YNNKEL (reference sequence). CDR3 length equals 15 residues. The ends lost 3 bases at V and 5 bases at J; junction bases unmatched: 9. The DNA of the CDR3 is TGTGCCAGCAGCCAGGGAATAGCGGGCGGGGAGACCCAGTACTTC. Protein sequence: CASSQGIAGGETQYF.

Note on this clonotype: A read error may explain this, as a much larger clone is one base away. This chain links TRBV7-2 with TRBJ1-2; no reliable D call. V was clipped by 6 bases and J by 4 bases, with 12 bases between them. Germline assignment: CDR1 SGHTA and CDR2 FQGNSA. The CDR3 totals 13 residues. In DNA, the CDR3 is TGTGCCAGCAGGCTAGACATCCCCTATGGCTACACCTTC. It specifies CASRLDIPYGYTF.

This clonotype appeared many times. V and J are TRBV4-1 and TRBJ1-2, with 9 bases matching TRBD1. Germline V lookup: CDR1 MGHRA, CDR2 YSYEKL. This CDR3 contains 17 residues. The junction had 16 bases not matched to a gene; V was cut back by 8 bases and J by 3 bases. The DNA of the CDR3 is TGCGCCAGCGTTCCCGGGACAGGGAACCCCGGGGACTATGGCTACACCTTC. Its translation: CASVPGTGNPGDYGYTF.

There are many counts of this clonotype. The V and J genes are TRBV12-5 and TRBJ1-5, with D unresolved. The germline gives CDR1 LGHNT, CDR2 FRNRAP. The CDR3 contains 12 residues. Between the trimmed V and J ends, which lost 0 bases and 4 bases, there was a span of 1 base. The CDR3 nucleotides read TGTGCTAGTGGTTTGGTAAATCAGCCCCAGCATTTT. Translating it yields CASGLVNQPQHF.